The 15 T cell receptor beta chains below were found in one sample sequenced in a study of cytomegalovirus exposure and HLA in healthy donors. This PCR relied on a set of 60 Vbeta primers and 13 Jbeta primers. TCRdb's table, derived via immunoSEQ multiplex PCR, lists solely in-frame clones and lacks some. The sample has more than 100,000 clones; roughly 79% are singletons. Sequenced input: PBMCs. Receptors originate from a middle-aged woman in good health and CMV-seronegative.

This rearrangement joins TRBV5-1 to TRBJ1-2; D remains unclear. The CDR3 has 15 amino acids. Germline V gene sequence: CDR1 SGHRS, CDR2 YFSETQ. V gave up 2 bases and J gave up 7 bases, with 18 bases separating them. The CDR3 DNA is TGCGCCAGCAGCTTTACTCCGGGAAACTCCCTTGGCTACACCTTC. Its translation is CASSFTPGNSLGYTF.

J is TRBJ2-7 and V is TRBV7-9; no reliable D call. Trimming removed 1 base at V and 6 bases at J, with 7 bases between. CDR1 and CDR2 from the germline V gene are SEHNR and FQNEAQ (reference sequence). CDR3 length equals 12 residues. The CDR3 loop reads CASSLVASEQYF. The CDR3 nucleotides are TGTGCCAGCAGCTTAGTGGCTAGCGAGCAGTACTTC.

The V call is TRBV4-3, the J call TRBJ2-1; D remains ambiguous. Germline values: CDR1 LGHNA, CDR2 YSLEER. V was trimmed by 1 base and J by 0 bases, leaving 7 bases between them. This CDR3 has 15 amino acids. The CDR3 coding sequence is TGCGCCAGCAGCCAAGGAGACACCTCCTACAATGAGCAGTTCTTC. It encodes CASSQGDTSYNEQFF.

V is TRBV29-1 and J is TRBJ2-7, with TRBD2 matching 13 bases. The CDR3 is made up of 14 amino acids. CDR1 is SQVTM and CDR2 is ANQGSEA in the germline V gene. Germline trimming cut 4 bases from V and 6 bases from J; bases unmatched to any gene: 6. CDR3 DNA sequence: TGCAGCGTTGCGAAACTAGCGGGGGGGAGCGAGCAGTACTTC. Translating it yields CSVAKLAGGSEQYF.

The chain recombines TRBV5-1 with TRBJ1-6; D not certain. The CDR3 has 16 residues. The germline V and J ends were trimmed by 1 base and 9 bases, with 17 bases remaining between them. Germline CDR1 SGHRS, CDR2 YFSETQ. The CDR3 coding sequence is TGCGCCAGCAGCTTGCTCCGAGGCCTTGAGGGTTCACCCCTCCACTTT. Its protein is CASSLLRGLEGSPLHF.

This clone appeared a few times. A junction end diverges from the germline sequence, so it may reflect a read error. The chain joins TRBV2 to TRBJ1-2, with TRBD1 matching over 10 bases. This CDR3 has 14 amino acids. Germline V CDR1 and CDR2: SNHLY, FYNNEI. CDR3 amino acids: CASSVPRDRGRRGF. CDR3 DNA: TGTGCCAGCAGTGTGCCCCGGGACAGGGGTAGAAGGGGCTTC.

A few counts support this clone. The CDR3 DNA sequence: TGTGCCAGCAGGGAGGAGGATTACACTGAAGCTTTCTTT. It encodes CASREEDYTEAFF. The rearrangement joins TRBV2 to TRBJ1-1; no clear D gene. The V and J ends lost 6 bases and 3 bases respectively, with 11 bases between them. The CDR3 has 13 amino acids. Germline V CDR1 and CDR2: SNHLY, FYNNEI.

This clone was seen a single time. The chain recombines TRBV5-1 with TRBJ2-3, with D perhaps matching TRBD2 (5 bases). The germline V and J ends were trimmed by 3 bases and 0 bases, with 8 bases remaining between them. The CDR3 is made up of 14 amino acids. Germline CDR1 SGHRS, CDR2 YFSETQ. The CDR3 region has the DNA TGCGCCAGCAGCTCTAGGACTAGCACAGATACGCAGTATTTT. As protein: CASSSRTSTDTQYF.

The V and J genes are TRBV10-3 and TRBJ2-7, with 8 bases fitting TRBD1. V trimming: 4 bases; J trimming: 2 bases; junction bases outside the gene matches: 4. CDR1 is ENHRY, CDR2 SYGVKD, per germline. The CDR3 sequence is 14 residues long. Here the CDR3 reads CAISGTGITYEQYF. CDR3 coding DNA: TGTGCCATCAGTGGGACAGGGATAACCTACGAGCAGTACTTC.

The rearrangement joins TRBV6-5 to TRBJ1-1, with D perhaps matching TRBD1 (5 bases). CDR1 MNHEY and CDR2 SVGAGI come from the germline V gene. The CDR3 contains 13 residues. V was trimmed by 5 bases and J by 4 bases, leaving 11 bases between them. Written as DNA, the CDR3 is TGTGCCAGCAGTGACCCGGGGGGCACTGAAGCTTTCTTT. As protein: CASSDPGGTEAFF.

The J gene is TRBJ2-5, the V gene TRBV7-6; D gene ambiguous. Germline CDR1 reads SGHVS; CDR2 reads FNYEAQ. The CDR3 spans 15 residues. Trimming left V 4 bases short and J 4 bases short, with 16 bases between. The CDR3 loop reads CASSSEVTGAETQYF. The CDR3, as DNA: TGTGCCAGCAGCTCCGAGGTCACCGGTGCAGAGACCCAGTACTTC.

About this clone itself: Other nucleotide sequences from this sample produce the same CDR3. V is TRBV18 and J is TRBJ1-1; no definite D call. V was pared by 2 bases and J by 2 bases, with 9 bases between. Germline V gene sequence: CDR1 KGHSH, CDR2 LQKENI. The CDR3 totals 14 residues. The CDR3 DNA reads as TGTGCCAGCTCACCAGGAGGCGGAAACACTGAAGCTTTCTTT. Its protein product is CASSPGGGNTEAFF.

This sequence joins TRBV28 and TRBJ1-6; no firm D call. This CDR3 is 13 amino acids long. With 2 bases removed from V and 9 bases from J, the gap between germline ends came to 8 bases. In germline, CDR1 is MDHEN, CDR2 SYDVKM. CDR3 DNA: TGTGCCAGCAGTTTAGGGGAGCCTTCACCCCTCCACTTT. It encodes CASSLGEPSPLHF.

The rearrangement joins TRBV9 to TRBJ2-1; 7 bases are shared with TRBD1. Trimming cost V 1 base and J 0 bases; bases outside gene matches: 1. CDR3 length: 15 residues. Germline CDR1 is SGDLS and CDR2 is YYNGEE. In nucleotides, the CDR3 is TGTGCCAGCAGCGTACAGGGGGACTCCTACAATGAGCAGTTCTTC. Translating gives CASSVQGDSYNEQFF.

V usage is TRBV6-4 and J usage is TRBJ2-6; TRBD1 aligns across 9 bases. Germline CDR1 and CDR2: MRHNA and SNTAGT. Trimming at V came to 4 bases and at J to 1 base, leaving 5 bases not matched to a gene. The CDR3 is made up of 17 amino acids. The CDR3 coding sequence is TGTGCCAGCAGTGGGACAGGGGCAGGATCTGGGGCCAACGTCCTGACTTTC. Amino acids: CASSGTGAGSGANVLTF.